A selection of T cell receptor beta chains follows, all from one sample in a study of OX40 agonist ivuxolimab in advanced cancers. Here immunoSEQ multiplex PCR was the method, and the copy in TCRdb shows in-frame clones only, minus some. The table shows roughly 77,000 clones, with 75% to 90% occurring only once. Sequences were derived from CD4+ or CD8+ T cells sorted from blood, sampled in a trial of the OX40 agonist ivuxolimab. The receptor set was obtained from an adult with an advanced solid tumor such as melanoma, head and neck, liver or kidney cancer. Each CDR3 is given with its conserved first and last residue. Each record gives: D gene, J gene, V gene, CDR3 protein. D genes are given only for firm matches.

NA	TRBJ2-4	TRBV5-1	CASSLAGGQAKNIQYF
NA	TRBJ1-5	TRBV7-2	CASSFEGEEGQPQHF
NA	TRBJ2-5	TRBV7-9	CASSPGTFQETQYF
TRBD1	TRBJ1-3	TRBV10-3	CAIKGDSSGNTIYF
NA	TRBJ2-2	TRBV11-1	CASSLGPGELFF
TRBD1	TRBJ1-5	TRBV5-1	CASSLGTGGQGNQPQHF
NA	TRBJ2-3	TRBV7-8	CASSLGFRETDTQYF
TRBD1	TRBJ1-2	TRBV4-2	CASSQEPGQGRSVARGYTF
NA	TRBJ2-2	TRBV28	CASSLGGMGRRSGELFF
TRBD2	TRBJ2-7	TRBV5-1	CASRRGAAYEQYF
TRBD1	TRBJ2-1	TRBV9	CASSWTGEGYNEQFF
NA	TRBJ1-2	TRBV6-5	CASSYGAADGYGYTF
TRBD2	TRBJ2-1	TRBV4-1	CASSQTNLAGVLGEQFF
NA	TRBJ2-1	TRBV25-1	CASSEPPGHNEQFF
NA	TRBJ2-5	TRBV7-9	CASSTGETQYF
NA	TRBJ1-1	TRBV5-1	CASSRGGASTNTEAFF
TRBD1	TRBJ1-2	TRBV2	CASISGQGYGYTF
NA	TRBJ1-3	TRBV10-3	CAISESSDAGNTIYF
TRBD1	TRBJ2-3	TRBV5-6	CASSPGTGQRADTQYF
NA	TRBJ1-5	TRBV19	CASSIGRDQPQHF
NA	TRBJ1-5	TRBV5-5	CASSLWGDSNQPQHF
NA	TRBJ2-3	TRBV10-3	CAISRQDNTDTQYF
NA	TRBJ1-1	TRBV10-2	CASSVSVAGATEAFF
NA	TRBJ1-1	TRBV4-3	CASSHTTVNTEAFF
TRBD2	TRBJ2-1	TRBV7-3	CASSPFGLAGGYSGNEQFF
TRBD2	TRBJ2-1	TRBV5-1	CASQPLAGGYNEQFF
TRBD2	TRBJ2-3	TRBV6-5	CASSSSQRGLADTQYF
TRBD1	TRBJ2-7	TRBV28	CATNPGQGYEQYF
TRBD2	TRBJ2-7	TRBV10-3	CAISELAGGRGEQYF
NA	TRBJ1-5	TRBV12-5	CASGWDSGQPQHF
NA	TRBJ1-4	TRBV19	CASRGTDGVGEKLFF
NA	TRBJ2-5	TRBV5-1	CASSLGMGPQETQYF
NA	TRBJ1-6	TRBV7-6	CASSLGSRMGSPLHF
TRBD2	TRBJ2-2	TRBV7-3	CASSVAGGLTGELFF
NA	TRBJ2-3	TRBV4-3	CASSQRGTDTQYF
NA	TRBJ1-1	TRBV10-3	CAISGVPGDGAFF
NA	TRBJ2-7	TRBV6-1	CASSEIVAGGGEQYF
TRBD1	TRBJ1-6	TRBV19	CASSIGRAGGSYNSPLHF
NA	TRBJ1-5	TRBV4-3	CASSQDSGQPQHF
NA	TRBJ2-5	TRBV7-6	CASSLAIFGGGEETQYF
TRBD1	TRBJ1-2	TRBV4-1	CASSPDREAYGYTF
NA	TRBJ2-3	TRBV11-2	CASSFARGADTQYF
TRBD1	TRBJ1-2	TRBV5-1	CASSTGTGNTAYGYTF
NA	TRBJ2-5	TRBV19	CASSTQGVVQETQYF
NA	TRBJ1-5	TRBV10-3	CAISESTGSNQPQHF
NA	TRBJ2-3	TRBV5-1	CASSLNGEISTDTQYF
NA	TRBJ2-2	TRBV7-6	CASSLVTGRTGELFF
TRBD1	TRBJ2-7	TRBV14	CASSPGQGGEQYF
NA	TRBJ2-5	TRBV2	CASRSFYRVETQYF
NA	TRBJ2-7	TRBV4-1	CASSQDGWDGPYEQYF
TRBD1	TRBJ1-6	TRBV9	CASSVVGTGDNSPLHF
TRBD1	TRBJ1-2	TRBV9	CASNKLTGRSGYTF
TRBD1	TRBJ1-3	TRBV28	CASSTGQGVFGNTIYF
TRBD1	TRBJ2-4	TRBV6-5	CASRGAGGAKNIQYF
NA	TRBJ2-1	TRBV11-2	CASSSPSGLSYNEQFF
TRBD1	TRBJ2-3	TRBV29-1	CSATAPAGTGSTDTQYF
NA	TRBJ2-7	TRBV10-2	CASRGGGEQYF
NA	TRBJ1-3	TRBV14	CASSRATSGNTIYF